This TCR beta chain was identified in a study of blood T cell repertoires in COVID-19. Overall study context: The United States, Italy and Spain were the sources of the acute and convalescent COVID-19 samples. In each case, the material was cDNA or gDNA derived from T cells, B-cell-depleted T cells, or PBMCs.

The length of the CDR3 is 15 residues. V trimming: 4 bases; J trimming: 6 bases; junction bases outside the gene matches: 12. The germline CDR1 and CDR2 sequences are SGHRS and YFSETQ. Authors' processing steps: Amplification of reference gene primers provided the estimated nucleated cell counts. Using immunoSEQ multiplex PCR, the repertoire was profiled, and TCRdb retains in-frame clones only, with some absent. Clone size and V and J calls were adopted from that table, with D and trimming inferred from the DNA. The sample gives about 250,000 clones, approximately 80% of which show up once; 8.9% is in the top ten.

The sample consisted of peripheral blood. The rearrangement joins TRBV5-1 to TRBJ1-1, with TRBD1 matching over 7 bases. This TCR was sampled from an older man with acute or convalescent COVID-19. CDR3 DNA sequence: TGCGCCAGCAGCCCCGACCGGGACAGAAGGGCTGAAGCTTTCTTT. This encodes CASSPDRDRRAEAFF.